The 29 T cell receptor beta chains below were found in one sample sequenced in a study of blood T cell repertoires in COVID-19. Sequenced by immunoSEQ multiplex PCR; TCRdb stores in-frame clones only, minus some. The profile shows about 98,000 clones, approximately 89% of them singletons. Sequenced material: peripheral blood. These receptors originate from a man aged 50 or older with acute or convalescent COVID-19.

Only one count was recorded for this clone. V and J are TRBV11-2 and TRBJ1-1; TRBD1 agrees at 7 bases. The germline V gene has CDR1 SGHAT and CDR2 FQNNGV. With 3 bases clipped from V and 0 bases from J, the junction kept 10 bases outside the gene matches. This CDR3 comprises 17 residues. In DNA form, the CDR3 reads TGTGCCAGCAGCTTTTTGGGACAGTCAAAAATGAACACTGAAGCTTTCTTT. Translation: CASSFLGQSKMNTEAFF.

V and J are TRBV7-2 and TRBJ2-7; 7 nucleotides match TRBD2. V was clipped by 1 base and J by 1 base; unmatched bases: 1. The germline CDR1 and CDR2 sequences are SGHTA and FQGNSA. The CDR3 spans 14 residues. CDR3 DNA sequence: TGTGCCAGCAGCTTAGACGGGAGGTCCTACGAGCAGTACTTC. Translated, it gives CASSLDGRSYEQYF. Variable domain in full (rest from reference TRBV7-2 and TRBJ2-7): GAGVSQSPSNKVTEKGKDVELRCDPISGHTALYWYRQSLGQGLEFLIYFQGNSAPDKSGLPSDRFSAERTGGSVSTLTIQRTQQEDSAVYLCASSLDGRSYEQYFGPGTRLTVT.

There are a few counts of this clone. CDR3 sequence reads: CASSRLAGYNEQFF. The CDR3 DNA follows: TGTGCCAGCAGTCGTCTAGCGGGTTACAATGAGCAGTTCTTC. The chain is built from TRBV6-5 and TRBJ2-1; 8 bases map to TRBD2. The V gene's germline CDR1 is MNHEY and CDR2 SVGAGI. CDR3 length equals 14 residues. The trim removed 5 bases at V and 4 bases at J, leaving 4 bases unmatched.

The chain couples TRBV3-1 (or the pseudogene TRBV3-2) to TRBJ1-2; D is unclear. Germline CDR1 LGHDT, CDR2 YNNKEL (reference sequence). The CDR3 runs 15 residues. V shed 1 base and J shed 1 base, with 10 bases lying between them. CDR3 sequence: CASSQAATVNYGYTF. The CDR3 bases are TGTGCCAGCAGCCAAGCGGCCACAGTTAACTATGGCTACACCTTC.

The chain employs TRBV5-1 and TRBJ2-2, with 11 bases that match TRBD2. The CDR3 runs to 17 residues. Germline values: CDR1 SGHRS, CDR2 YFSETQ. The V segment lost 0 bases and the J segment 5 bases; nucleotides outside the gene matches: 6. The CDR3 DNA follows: TGCGCCAGCAGCTTGGCACTAGCGGGAGCAGGGACCGGGGAGCTGTTTTTT. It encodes CASSLALAGAGTGELFF.

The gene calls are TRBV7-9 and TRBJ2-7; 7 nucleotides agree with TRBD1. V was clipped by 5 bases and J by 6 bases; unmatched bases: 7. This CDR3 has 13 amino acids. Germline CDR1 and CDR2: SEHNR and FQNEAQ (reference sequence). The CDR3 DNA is TGTGCCAGCAGCCTTACAGGGGTCGGCGAGCAGTACTTC. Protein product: CASSLTGVGEQYF.

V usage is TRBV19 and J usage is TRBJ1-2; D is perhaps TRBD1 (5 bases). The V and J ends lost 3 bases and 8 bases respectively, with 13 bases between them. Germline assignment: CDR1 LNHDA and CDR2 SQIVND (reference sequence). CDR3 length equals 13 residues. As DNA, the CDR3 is TGTGCCAGTAGTATCCGAAGGGGAAGGGGCTACACCTTC. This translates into CASSIRRGRGYTF.

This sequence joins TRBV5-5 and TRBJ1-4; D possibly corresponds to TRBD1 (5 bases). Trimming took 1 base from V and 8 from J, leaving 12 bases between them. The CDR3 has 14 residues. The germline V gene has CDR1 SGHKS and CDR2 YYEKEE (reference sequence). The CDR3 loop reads CASSLTGAGEKLFF. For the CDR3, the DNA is TGTGCCAGCAGCTTGACTGGGGCGGGAGAAAAACTGTTTTTT.

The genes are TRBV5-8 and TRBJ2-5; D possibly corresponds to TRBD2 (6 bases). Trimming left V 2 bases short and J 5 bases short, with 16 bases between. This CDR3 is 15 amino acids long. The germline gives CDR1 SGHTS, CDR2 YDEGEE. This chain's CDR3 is CASSFAGPAGETQYF. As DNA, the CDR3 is TGTGCCAGCAGCTTCGCAGGGCCCGCGGGGGAGACCCAGTACTTC.

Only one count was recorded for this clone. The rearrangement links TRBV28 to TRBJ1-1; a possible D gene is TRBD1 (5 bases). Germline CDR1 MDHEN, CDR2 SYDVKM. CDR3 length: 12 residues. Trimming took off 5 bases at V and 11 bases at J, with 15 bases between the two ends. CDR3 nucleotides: TGTGCCAGCAGTGCGGGACGGCTAGGGGCTTTCTTT. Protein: CASSAGRLGAFF.

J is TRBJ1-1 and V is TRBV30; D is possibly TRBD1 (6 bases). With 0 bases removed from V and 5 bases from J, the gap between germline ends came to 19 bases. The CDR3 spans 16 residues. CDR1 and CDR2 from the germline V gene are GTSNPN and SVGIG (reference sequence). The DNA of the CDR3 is TGTGCCTGGAGTGTACTCAGGGGCACCTGTGGTACTGAAGCTTTCTTT. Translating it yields CAWSVLRGTCGTEAFF. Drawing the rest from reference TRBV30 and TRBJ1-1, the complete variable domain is SQTIHQWPATLVQPVGSPLSLECTVEGTSNPNLYWYRQAAGRGLQLLFYSVGIGQISSEVPQNLSASRPQDRQFILSSKKLLLSDSGFYLCAWSVLRGTCGTEAFFGQGTRLTVV.

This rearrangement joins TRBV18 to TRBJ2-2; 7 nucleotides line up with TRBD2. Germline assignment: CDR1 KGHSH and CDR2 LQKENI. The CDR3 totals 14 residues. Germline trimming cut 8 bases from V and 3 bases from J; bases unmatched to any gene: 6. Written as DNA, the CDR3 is TGTGCCAGCCGCGGGAGCCGGGACACCGGGGAGCTGTTTTTT. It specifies CASRGSRDTGELFF. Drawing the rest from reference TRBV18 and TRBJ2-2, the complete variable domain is NAGVMQNPRHLVRRRGQEARLRCSPMKGHSHVYWYRQLPEEGLKFMVYLQKENIIDESGMPKERFSAEFPKEGPSILRIQQVVRGDSAAYFCASRGSRDTGELFFGEGSRLTVL.

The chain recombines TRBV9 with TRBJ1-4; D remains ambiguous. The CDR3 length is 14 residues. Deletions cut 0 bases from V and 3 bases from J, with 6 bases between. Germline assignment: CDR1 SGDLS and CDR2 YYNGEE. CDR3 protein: CASSVAQANEKLFF. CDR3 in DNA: TGTGCCAGCAGCGTAGCTCAGGCTAATGAAAAACTGTTTTTT.

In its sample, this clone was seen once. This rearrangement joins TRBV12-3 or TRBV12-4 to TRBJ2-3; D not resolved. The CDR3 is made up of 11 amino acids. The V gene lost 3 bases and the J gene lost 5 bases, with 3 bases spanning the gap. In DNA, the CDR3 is TGTGCCAGCAGTTTTAAAGATACGCAGTATTTT. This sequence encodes CASSFKDTQYF.

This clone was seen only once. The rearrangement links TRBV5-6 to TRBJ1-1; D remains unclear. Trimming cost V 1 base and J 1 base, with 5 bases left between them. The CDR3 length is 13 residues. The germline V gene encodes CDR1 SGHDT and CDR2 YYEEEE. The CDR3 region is CASSLPGNTEAFF. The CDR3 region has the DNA TGTGCCAGCAGCTTGCCGGGGAACACTGAAGCTTTCTTT.

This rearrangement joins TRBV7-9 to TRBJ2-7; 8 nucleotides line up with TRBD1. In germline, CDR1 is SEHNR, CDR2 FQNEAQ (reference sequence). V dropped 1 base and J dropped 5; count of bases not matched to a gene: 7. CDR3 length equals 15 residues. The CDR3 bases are TGTGCCAGCAGCTTAGGGCAGGGGGCCAGAAACGAGCAGTACTTC. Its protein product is CASSLGQGARNEQYF.

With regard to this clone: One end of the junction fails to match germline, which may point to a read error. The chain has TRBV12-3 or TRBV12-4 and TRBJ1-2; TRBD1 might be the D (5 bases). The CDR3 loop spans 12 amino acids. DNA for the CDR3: TGTGCCAGCAGTTTCACAGGTTCCAAGGTCTCCTTC. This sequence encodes CASSFTGSKVSF.

CDR3 DNA sequence: TGTGCCAGCAGCATCCTGACAGATAATTCACCCCTCCACTTT. Translated: CASSILTDNSPLHF. The chain couples TRBV7-9 to TRBJ1-6, with D tentatively TRBD1 (5 bases). The CDR3 is 14 amino acids. In germline, CDR1 is SEHNR, CDR2 FQNEAQ (reference sequence). Trimming pared 5 bases from V and 5 bases from J, leaving 10 bases between.

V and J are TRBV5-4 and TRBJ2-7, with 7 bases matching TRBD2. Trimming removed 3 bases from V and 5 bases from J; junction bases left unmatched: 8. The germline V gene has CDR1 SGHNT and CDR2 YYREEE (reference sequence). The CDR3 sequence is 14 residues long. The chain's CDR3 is CASSSKTGGHEQYF. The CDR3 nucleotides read TGTGCCAGCAGCTCGAAGACGGGGGGTCACGAGCAGTACTTC.

As DNA, the CDR3 is TGTGCCAGCAGCCCCCTACAGGGGCTTAAAGAGCAGTTCTTC. Protein: CASSPLQGLKEQFF. The chain has TRBV3-1 (or the pseudogene TRBV3-2) and TRBJ2-1, with 7 bases lining up with TRBD1. From germline, CDR1 is LGHDT and CDR2 YNNKEL (reference sequence). CDR3 length: 14 residues. V was pared by 4 bases and J by 10 bases, with 10 bases of the junction left unmatched.

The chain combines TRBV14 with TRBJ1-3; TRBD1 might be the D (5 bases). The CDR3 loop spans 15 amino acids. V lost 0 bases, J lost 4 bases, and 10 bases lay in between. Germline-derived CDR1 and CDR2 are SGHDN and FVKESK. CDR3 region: CASSQDRDWGNTIYF. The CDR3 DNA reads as TGTGCCAGCAGCCAAGATCGGGACTGGGGAAACACCATATATTTT.

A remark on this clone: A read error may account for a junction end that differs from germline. The CDR3 DNA reads TGTGCCAGCACCCAACAAGGGGGCTATAATGAAAAACTGTTTTTT. This codes for CASTQQGGYNEKLFF. The chain couples TRBV3-1 (or the pseudogene TRBV3-2) to TRBJ1-4, with 7 bases that match TRBD1. Germline CDR1 reads LGHDT; CDR2 reads YNNKEL (reference sequence). This CDR3 has 15 residues.

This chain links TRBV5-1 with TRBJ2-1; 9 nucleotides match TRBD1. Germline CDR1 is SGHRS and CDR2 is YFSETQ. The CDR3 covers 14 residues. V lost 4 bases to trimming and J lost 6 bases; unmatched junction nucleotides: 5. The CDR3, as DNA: TGCGCCAGCAGCCCATGGACAGGGGTCAATGAGCAGTTCTTC. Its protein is CASSPWTGVNEQFF.

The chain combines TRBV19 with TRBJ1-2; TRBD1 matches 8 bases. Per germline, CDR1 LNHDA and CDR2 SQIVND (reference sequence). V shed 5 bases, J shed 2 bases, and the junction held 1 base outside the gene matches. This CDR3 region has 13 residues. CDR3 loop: CASSRQGNYGYTF. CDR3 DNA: TGTGCCAGTAGTCGACAGGGGAACTATGGCTACACCTTC.

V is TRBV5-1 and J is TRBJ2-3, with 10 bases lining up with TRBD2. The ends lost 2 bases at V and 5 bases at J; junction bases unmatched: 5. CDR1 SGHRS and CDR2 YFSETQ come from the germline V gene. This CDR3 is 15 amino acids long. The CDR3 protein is CASSFSSGRGDTQYF. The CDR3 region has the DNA TGCGCCAGCAGCTTTTCTAGCGGGAGAGGAGATACGCAGTATTTT.

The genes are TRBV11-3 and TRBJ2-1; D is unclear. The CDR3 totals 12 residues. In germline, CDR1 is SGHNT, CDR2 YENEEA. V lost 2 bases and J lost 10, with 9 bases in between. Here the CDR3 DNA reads TGTGCCAGCAGCTTAATGAGTCAAGAGCAGTTCTTC. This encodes CASSLMSQEQFF.

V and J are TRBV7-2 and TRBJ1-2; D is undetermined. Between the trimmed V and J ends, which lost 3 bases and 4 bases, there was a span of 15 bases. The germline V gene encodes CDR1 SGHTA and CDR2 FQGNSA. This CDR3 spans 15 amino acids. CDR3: CASSFALHLSYGYTF. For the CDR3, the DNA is TGTGCCAGCAGCTTCGCCTTACACCTGTCCTATGGCTACACCTTC.

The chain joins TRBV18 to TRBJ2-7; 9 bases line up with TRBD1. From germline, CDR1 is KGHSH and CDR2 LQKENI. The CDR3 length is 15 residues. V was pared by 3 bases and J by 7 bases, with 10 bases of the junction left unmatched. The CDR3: CASSPRAQGAGEQYF. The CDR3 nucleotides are TGTGCCAGCTCACCCCGGGCACAGGGGGCGGGGGAGCAGTACTTC.

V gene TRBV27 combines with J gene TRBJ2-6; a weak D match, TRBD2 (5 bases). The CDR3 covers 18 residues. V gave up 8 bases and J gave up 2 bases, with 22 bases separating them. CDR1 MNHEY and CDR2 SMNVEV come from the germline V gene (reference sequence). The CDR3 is CASRPRAGVDAGANVLTF. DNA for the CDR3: TGTGCCAGCCGGCCTCGCGCGGGCGTTGACGCTGGGGCCAACGTCCTGACTTTC.